This T cell receptor (beta chain) is drawn from a study of T cells in Graves' hyperthyroidism and ophthalmopathy. At the level of the study: Peripheral blood was obtained at initial diagnosis, preceding any treatment.

This clonotype came up many times. What it recognizes is unknown. Exclusion criteria comprised uncontrolled infection, other autoimmune disease, pregnancy or lactation. Findings and limits, study-wide: Most clonotypes that expanded in the thyroid above 0.001 also showed up in blood.

The V end lost 6 bases, the J end lost 4 bases, and 13 bases lay between the germline ends. This CDR3 is 14 amino acids long. RNA transcripts provided the source from which TCR beta CDR3 regions were amplified. The HTBI primer set was used in a first-round RT-PCR of the TCR CDR3. From the multiplex PCR reads, TCRdb called clonotypes with MiXCR, one entry per CDR3 protein. Of roughly 170,000 distinct CDR3 sequences listed, more than 15% are singletons. This rearrangement joins TRBV12-3 or TRBV12-4 to TRBJ1-5; D uncertain. The TCR was taken from a woman aged 50 to 65 with Graves' hyperthyroidism. The sequenced sample was blood. CDR3 DNA sequence: TGTGCCAGCAGACTTAATACAGTGAATCAGCCCCAGCATTTT. As protein: CASRLNTVNQPQHF.